Reported below is one TCR beta chain. These data belong to a study of blood T cells in healthy people across ages. CDR1 and CDR2 (germline): DFQATT, SNEGSKA (reference sequence). The CDR3 has 14 amino acids. Together with a sample-barcoded 5' primer, a J-beta primer mix was included in a second PCR lasting roughly 7 to 11 cycles. A single record per CDR3 protein comes from TCRdb applying MiXCR to the 5' RACE reads. The data contain 1.8 million or so distinct CDR3 sequences, about 39% of them singletons. The sample consisted of blood. The chain joins TRBV20-1 to TRBJ1-5, with D possibly TRBD1 on 6 matching bases. This clonotype was obtained from a human donor in good health. The CDR3 region has the DNA TGCAGCGCCCCGGGACAAAGTAGCAATCAGCCCCAGCATTTT. Its protein product is CSAPGQSSNQPQHF.